This T cell receptor beta chain was observed in a study of PD-L1 blockade in urothelial cancer. Here immunoSEQ multiplex PCR was the method, and the copy in TCRdb shows in-frame clones only, minus some. Among tens of thousands of clones listed, about four fifths were seen once. CDR3 length equals 16 residues. Trimming stripped 3 bases from V and 2 bases from J, with 17 bases between. Germline-derived CDR1 and CDR2 are LGHNA and YNFKEQ. Sequenced material: PBMCs, taken around atezolizumab (anti-PD-L1) treatment. The source of this sequence is a man between 65 and 85 years old with urothelial cancer. This chain connects TRBV4-2 to TRBJ2-7; unclear D gene. The CDR3 DNA reads as TGTGCCAGCAGCCAGAGTGTCAGGAAGAACCCCTACGAGCAGTACTTC. Translating gives CASSQSVRKNPYEQYF.